A selection of T cell receptor beta chains follows, all from one sample in a study of blood T cell repertoires in COVID-19. Clones were read by immunoSEQ multiplex PCR, and TCRdb kept only the in-frame ones, dropping some. The table lists roughly 220,000 clones, 65% to 90% of them singletons. Input material: peripheral blood. The receptor source for this set is a woman aged 40 to 49 who had recovered from COVID-19. The conserved cysteine and the conserved F or W are not part of the CDR3 here. Fields, in order: J gene, clone size, V gene, CDR3 protein. Where a row states a size, it is once, few, many or the class of an expanded clone; other rows omit it.

J: TRBJ1-1
size: -
V: TRBV13
CDR3: ASSLIGRGENTEAF

J: TRBJ1-2
size: -
V: TRBV10-3
CDR3: AISPSDSYGYT

J: TRBJ1-1
size: -
V: TRBV19
CDR3: ASSIRGGEAF

J: TRBJ1-1
size: -
V: TRBV5-1
CDR3: ASSLSPGVNTEAF

J: TRBJ1-1
size: few
V: TRBV7-9
CDR3: ASSFRQAGVSEAF

J: TRBJ1-1
size: -
V: TRBV2
CDR3: ASSGQENTEAF

J: TRBJ2-7
size: once
V: TRBV7-3
CDR3: ASSLSGGDSYEQY

J: TRBJ2-7
size: -
V: TRBV30
CDR3: AWSAEDRPHYEQY

J: TRBJ2-5
size: -
V: TRBV7-9
CDR3: ASSGAGGPEETQY

J: TRBJ1-4
size: -
V: TRBV3-1/TRBV3-2
CDR3: ASSRTDRGRGKLF

J: TRBJ2-6
size: -
V: TRBV27
CDR3: ASTFRGGANVLT

J: TRBJ1-4
size: once
V: TRBV25-1
CDR3: ASSDPRVTNEKLF

J: TRBJ1-4
size: -
V: TRBV25-1
CDR3: ASSEGVGKLF

J: TRBJ2-7
size: -
V: TRBV7-2
CDR3: ASSLDFGGRKL

J: TRBJ1-1
size: -
V: TRBV2
CDR3: ASSGWGSTEAF

J: TRBJ1-1
size: -
V: TRBV30
CDR3: ACTQGSTEAF

J: TRBJ2-7
size: -
V: TRBV11-3
CDR3: ASSLLPSRQGRSYEQY

J: TRBJ2-7
size: -
V: TRBV5-4
CDR3: ASSSTSGAAYEQY

J: TRBJ2-7
size: few
V: TRBV30
CDR3: AWTRDSYEQY

J: TRBJ2-5
size: -
V: TRBV19
CDR3: ASSANRGRETQY

J: TRBJ1-2
size: -
V: TRBV19
CDR3: ASSQGGSYGYT

J: TRBJ2-5
size: -
V: TRBV7-3
CDR3: ASSPSASQETQY

J: TRBJ1-4
size: -
V: TRBV7-2
CDR3: ASSPQGADEKLF

J: TRBJ2-7
size: -
V: TRBV2
CDR3: ASSAGPGQGNEQY

J: TRBJ2-7
size: -
V: TRBV4-3
CDR3: ASSRVWGGNYEQY

J: TRBJ2-6
size: -
V: TRBV9
CDR3: ASSDGTVGANVLT

J: TRBJ2-3
size: -
V: TRBV30
CDR3: AWGQGRGGGTQY